This TCR beta chain stems from a study of T-cell memory formation after mild COVID-19. On the study more broadly: TCR clusters largely stayed donor specific. Study-wide points: Among clones peaking at day 37 in the second wave, SARS-CoV-2 specificity remained unconfirmed. Day 15 to 85 contracting clones showed balanced CD4/CD8; later expanders leaned CD4+. Clones that contracted clustered mainly in CM and EM if CD4+ and in EMRA if CD8+.

With V trimmed by 1 base and J by 1 base, 5 bases remained unmatched. Germline V gene lookup returns CDR1 SEHNR and CDR2 FQNEAQ (reference sequence). The CDR3 is 17 residues long. This clonotype was found many times. The antigen remains unidentified. TCRdb ran MiXCR on the 5' RACE reads and lists one entry per CDR3 protein. The sample comprises roughly 170,000 distinct CDR3 sequences, about a fifth of which are singletons, and roughly 23% rests with the top ten. Sequencing was performed on PBMCs or a T cell subset sorted from them (not recorded which). The chain combines TRBV7-9 with TRBJ2-7; 12 bases map to TRBD2. The clonotype originates from an adult woman who had mild COVID-19 (a few samples of this study predate the infection). Cell type and time point are not known. CDR3 coding DNA: TGTGCCAGCAGCTTAGGAGGACTAGCGGGGTGGTCCTACGAGCAGTACTTC. Its translation: CASSLGGLAGWSYEQYF.